The 16 T cell receptor beta chains below come from one sample, sequenced in a study of post-analysis software for immune sequencing data. The study's findings and limits: Controls showed lower frequencies than patients for four to six TRBV segments, and TRBV5-6, TRBV5-1 and TRBV20-1 were among these.

Built from TCR beta cDNA, the libraries had unique molecular identifiers in them. TCRdb reprocessed the PCR reads with MiXCR, giving one entry per CDR3 protein. The data show about 760,000 distinct CDR3 sequences, roughly 27% seen once. These receptors have no identified antigens. The sample taken for sequencing was blood. These receptor sequences come from a girl aged 5-17 years with multiple sclerosis.

The chain links TRBV12-3 or TRBV12-4 to TRBJ1-5, with D possibly matching TRBD1 (6 bases). This CDR3 spans 14 amino acids. V was shortened by 6 bases and J by 0 bases, with 9 bases between the two germline ends. CDR3 sequence (DNA): TGTGCCAGCAGGTTGGACAGTAGCAATCAGCCCCAGCATTTT. It is translated as CASRLDSSNQPQHF.

This clonotype was detected once. J is TRBJ2-7 and V is TRBV6-5; D is perhaps TRBD1 (6 bases). The J call may be faulty, since TRBJ2-4 better matches the DNA end. Germline CDR1 is MNHEY and CDR2 is SVGAGI. CDR3 size: 15 residues. The DNA of the CDR3 is TGTGCCAGCAGTTACCTTGGGGGAGAAGGGGGCATTCAGTACTTC. It yields the protein CASSYLGGEGGIQYF.

This chain links TRBV7-9 with TRBJ1-1, with D perhaps TRBD1 (6 bases). Germline V gives CDR1 SEHNR, CDR2 FQNEAQ (reference sequence). The CDR3 runs 15 residues. V was clipped by 4 bases and J by 0 bases, with 12 bases between them. This CDR3 reads CASSYLRGMNTEAFF. CDR3 DNA sequence: TGTGCCAGCAGCTACCTCAGGGGCATGAACACTGAAGCTTTCTTT.

The V gene is TRBV25-1, the J gene TRBJ2-7; TRBD1 agrees at 9 bases. V lost 2 bases, J lost 3 bases, and 5 bases stayed unmatched. CDR1 MGHDK and CDR2 SYGVNS come from the germline V gene. This CDR3 spans 15 amino acids. CDR3 protein: CASSEPDRGYYEQYF. The DNA of the CDR3 is TGTGCCAGCAGTGAACCGGACAGGGGTTACTACGAGCAGTACTTC.

This chain links TRBV6-1 with TRBJ1-2; TRBD1 agrees at 7 bases. This CDR3 has 13 residues. CDR1 is MNHNS and CDR2 is SASEGT in the germline V gene. Unmatched junction bases numbered 6, after V lost 4 bases and J lost 7 bases. As DNA, the CDR3 is TGTGCCAGCAGTGTGGAGGGGGCTGGTGGCTACACCTTC. It encodes CASSVEGAGGYTF.

A few counts support this clonotype. The V gene is TRBV29-1, the J gene TRBJ2-5; TRBD2 matches 8 bases. The ends lost 5 bases at V and 6 bases at J; junction bases unmatched: 11. CDR1 is SQVTM, CDR2 ANQGSEA, per germline. There are 14 residues in the CDR3. The CDR3 nucleotides are TGCAGCGTTACTGGGCGGGAGGACTGGAAGACCCAGTACTTC. Its translation: CSVTGREDWKTQYF.

The J gene is TRBJ2-1, the V gene TRBV20-1; 10 positions agree with TRBD2. Germline V lookup: CDR1 DFQATT, CDR2 SNEGSKA (reference sequence). The V segment lost 7 bases and the J segment 8 bases; nucleotides outside the gene matches: 8. The CDR3 length is 13 residues. CDR3 amino acids: CSVVAGGIYEQFF. CDR3 nucleotide sequence: TGCAGTGTTGTAGCGGGAGGCATCTATGAGCAGTTCTTC.

About this clonotype itself: This CDR3 is missing its conserved last phenylalanine or tryptophan, likely due to a read error. The genes are TRBV27 and TRBJ2-1, with D perhaps given as TRBD1 or TRBD2 (5 bases each). V lost 5 bases and J 8 bases, leaving 16 bases between the germline ends. Germline V gene lookup returns CDR1 MNHEY and CDR2 SMNVEV (reference sequence). This CDR3 spans 14 amino acids. The CDR3 DNA sequence: TGTGCCAGCAGTGACTCCGGGACCCTGGATGAGCAGTTCGTC. It is translated as CASSDSGTLDEQFV.

The rearrangement joins TRBV20-1 to TRBJ2-1, with no clear D. Germline V gene sequence: CDR1 DFQATT, CDR2 SNEGSKA (reference sequence). This CDR3 has 12 amino acids. The V end was cut by 4 bases, the J end by 8 bases, with 12 bases between. The CDR3 loop reads CSATPLGYEQFF. CDR3 sequence (DNA): TGCAGTGCTACCCCTCTAGGGTATGAGCAGTTCTTC.

The table lists this clonotype with a count of one. The V call is TRBV5-1, the J call TRBJ2-7, with D possibly TRBD1 on 6 matching bases. CDR1 and CDR2 from the germline V gene are SGHRS and YFSETQ. CDR3 length: 17 residues. Trimming shortened V by 1 base and J by 0 bases, and 17 bases separated the two germline ends. CDR3 amino acids: CASSLSSGHSSSYEQYF. The CDR3 DNA is TGCGCCAGCAGCTTGTCATCGGGACACTCGAGCTCCTACGAGCAGTACTTC.

This clonotype has at least ten counts. The V call is TRBV20-1, the J call TRBJ2-7; D is unclear. The germline V gene has CDR1 DFQATT and CDR2 SNEGSKA (reference sequence). The CDR3 loop spans 14 amino acids. Trimming cost V 6 bases and J 3 bases, with 18 bases left between them. The CDR3 region has the DNA TGCAGTGCGCCCAACCGCCAGATTCGCTACGAGCAGTACTTC. Translated, it gives CSAPNRQIRYEQYF.

The V gene is TRBV7-2, the J gene TRBJ1-1; no definite D call. Germline lookup yields CDR1 SGHTA and CDR2 FQGNSA. With 1 base removed from V and 8 bases from J, the gap between germline ends came to 14 bases. CDR3 length: 14 amino acids. The CDR3 DNA is TGTGCCAGCAGCTTAGGAGGAAATTCGCTAGAAGCTTTCTTT. Its translation: CASSLGGNSLEAFF.

The V gene is TRBV7-2, the J gene TRBJ1-6, with unresolved D. CDR3 length: 15 residues. Germline-derived CDR1 and CDR2 are SGHTA and FQGNSA. With 1 base removed from V and 10 bases from J, the gap between germline ends came to 14 bases. The CDR3 nucleotides are TGTGCCAGCAGCTTAGATGGGAGCAGTGGATCACCCCTCCACTTT. Its protein product is CASSLDGSSGSPLHF.

Here the CDR3 reads CASSYLAGGFGEQFF. In DNA form, the CDR3 reads TGTGCCAGCAGCTACCTGGCGGGGGGGTTCGGTGAGCAGTTCTTC. This chain links TRBV7-2 with TRBJ2-1; 9 bases fit TRBD2. Trimming cost V 4 bases and J 9 bases; bases outside gene matches: 10. This CDR3 region has 15 residues. The germline CDR1 and CDR2 sequences are SGHTA and FQGNSA.

The chain couples TRBV5-1 to TRBJ1-4, with D tentatively TRBD1 (5 bases). Trimming removed 0 bases at V and 7 bases at J, with 10 bases between. CDR3 size: 14 residues. The germline V gene has CDR1 SGHRS and CDR2 YFSETQ. The DNA for the CDR3 is TGCGCCAGCAGCTTGGCCGGGGCGGGTGAAAAACTGTTTTTT. It translates to CASSLAGAGEKLFF.

This clonotype was seen more than once but under ten times. This chain joins TRBV29-1 and TRBJ1-1; 12 bases are shared with TRBD1. Germline V gives CDR1 SQVTM, CDR2 ANQGSEA. The CDR3 loop spans 14 amino acids. V lost 7 bases to trimming and J lost 3 bases; unmatched junction nucleotides: 6. The CDR3 loop is CSAIRDRGHTEAFF. CDR3 bases: TGCAGCGCCATCCGGGACAGGGGGCACACTGAAGCTTTCTTT.